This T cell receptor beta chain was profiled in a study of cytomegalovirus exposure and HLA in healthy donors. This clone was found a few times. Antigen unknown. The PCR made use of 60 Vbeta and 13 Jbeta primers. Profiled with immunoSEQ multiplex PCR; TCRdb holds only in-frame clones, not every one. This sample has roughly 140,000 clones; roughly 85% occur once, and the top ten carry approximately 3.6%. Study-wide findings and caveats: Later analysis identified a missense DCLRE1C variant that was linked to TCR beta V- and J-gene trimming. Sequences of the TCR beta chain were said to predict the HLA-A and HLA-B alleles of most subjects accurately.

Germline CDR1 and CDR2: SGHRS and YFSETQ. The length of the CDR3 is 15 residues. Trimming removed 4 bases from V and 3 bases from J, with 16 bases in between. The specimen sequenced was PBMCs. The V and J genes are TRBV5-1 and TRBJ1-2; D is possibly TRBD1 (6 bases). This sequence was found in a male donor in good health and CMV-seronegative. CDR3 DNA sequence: TGCGCCAGCAGCCTAGGACAGCTTGACTACTATGGCTACACCTTC. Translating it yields CASSLGQLDYYGYTF.